Sequencing of this T cell receptor (beta chain) was carried out in a study of human T cells and chemical hapten exposure. Across the whole study: 2% DPC was applied to about 2 cm by about 2 cm of upper inner arm skin for sensitization.

Via MiXCR, TCRdb re-called the RACE reads, giving one row per CDR3 protein. The sample carries some 200,000 distinct CDR3 sequences, 20% to 25% recorded once. Time point meaning: patch test 1, 2 weeks after DPC sensitization. Treatment denoted: therapeutic diphenylcyclopropenone sensitization with weekly scalp DPC. This CDR3 is 16 amino acids long. CDR1 and CDR2 from the germline V gene are SGHTA and FQGNSA. Trimming shortened V by 3 bases and J by 0 bases, and 9 bases separated the two germline ends. This clonotype has a handful of counts. This chain connects TRBV7-2 to TRBJ2-6, with a tentative D call TRBD2 (5 bases). Sequencing used whole blood, obtained in connection with sensitization to the hapten diphenylcyclopropenone (DPC). The sequence was obtained from a woman aged 50 to 60 with alopecia areata. Some clones in this sample may be carry-over from other donors' samples. The DNA of the CDR3 is TGTGCCAGCAGCTTCCAACTAGGCTCTGGGGCCAACGTCCTGACTTTC. This codes for CASSFQLGSGANVLTF. Combining the CDR3 with reference TRBV7-2 and TRBJ2-6 gives the whole variable domain GAGVSQSPSNKVTEKGKDVELRCDPISGHTALYWYRQSLGQGLEFLIYFQGNSAPDKSGLPSDRFSAERTGGSVSTLTIQRTQQEDSAVYLCASSFQLGSGANVLTFGAGSRLTVL.